The present entry profiles one TCR beta chain with its context. This specimen belongs to a study of control samples from healthy donors and cancer patients. The CDR3 contains 20 residues. V was trimmed by 0 bases and J by 6 bases, leaving 27 bases between them. Germline V gene lookup returns CDR1 SGHAT and CDR2 FQNNGV. The protocol was immunoSEQ multiplex PCR, while the TCRdb copy is restricted to in-frame clones and leaves out a portion. Found here are some 250,000 clones, approximately 80% of them singletons; the top ten hold less than 15%. V usage is TRBV11-2 and J usage is TRBJ1-5; tentatively, D is TRBD1 (5 bases). This TCR derives from a woman aged 55-69 years with lung cancer. Source material: PBMCs. As DNA, the CDR3 is TGTGCCAGCAGCTTAGAGGGGGGGGTTGATGCGGAAATTATCACTCAGCCCCAGCATTTT. This gives the protein CASSLEGGVDAEIITQPQHF.